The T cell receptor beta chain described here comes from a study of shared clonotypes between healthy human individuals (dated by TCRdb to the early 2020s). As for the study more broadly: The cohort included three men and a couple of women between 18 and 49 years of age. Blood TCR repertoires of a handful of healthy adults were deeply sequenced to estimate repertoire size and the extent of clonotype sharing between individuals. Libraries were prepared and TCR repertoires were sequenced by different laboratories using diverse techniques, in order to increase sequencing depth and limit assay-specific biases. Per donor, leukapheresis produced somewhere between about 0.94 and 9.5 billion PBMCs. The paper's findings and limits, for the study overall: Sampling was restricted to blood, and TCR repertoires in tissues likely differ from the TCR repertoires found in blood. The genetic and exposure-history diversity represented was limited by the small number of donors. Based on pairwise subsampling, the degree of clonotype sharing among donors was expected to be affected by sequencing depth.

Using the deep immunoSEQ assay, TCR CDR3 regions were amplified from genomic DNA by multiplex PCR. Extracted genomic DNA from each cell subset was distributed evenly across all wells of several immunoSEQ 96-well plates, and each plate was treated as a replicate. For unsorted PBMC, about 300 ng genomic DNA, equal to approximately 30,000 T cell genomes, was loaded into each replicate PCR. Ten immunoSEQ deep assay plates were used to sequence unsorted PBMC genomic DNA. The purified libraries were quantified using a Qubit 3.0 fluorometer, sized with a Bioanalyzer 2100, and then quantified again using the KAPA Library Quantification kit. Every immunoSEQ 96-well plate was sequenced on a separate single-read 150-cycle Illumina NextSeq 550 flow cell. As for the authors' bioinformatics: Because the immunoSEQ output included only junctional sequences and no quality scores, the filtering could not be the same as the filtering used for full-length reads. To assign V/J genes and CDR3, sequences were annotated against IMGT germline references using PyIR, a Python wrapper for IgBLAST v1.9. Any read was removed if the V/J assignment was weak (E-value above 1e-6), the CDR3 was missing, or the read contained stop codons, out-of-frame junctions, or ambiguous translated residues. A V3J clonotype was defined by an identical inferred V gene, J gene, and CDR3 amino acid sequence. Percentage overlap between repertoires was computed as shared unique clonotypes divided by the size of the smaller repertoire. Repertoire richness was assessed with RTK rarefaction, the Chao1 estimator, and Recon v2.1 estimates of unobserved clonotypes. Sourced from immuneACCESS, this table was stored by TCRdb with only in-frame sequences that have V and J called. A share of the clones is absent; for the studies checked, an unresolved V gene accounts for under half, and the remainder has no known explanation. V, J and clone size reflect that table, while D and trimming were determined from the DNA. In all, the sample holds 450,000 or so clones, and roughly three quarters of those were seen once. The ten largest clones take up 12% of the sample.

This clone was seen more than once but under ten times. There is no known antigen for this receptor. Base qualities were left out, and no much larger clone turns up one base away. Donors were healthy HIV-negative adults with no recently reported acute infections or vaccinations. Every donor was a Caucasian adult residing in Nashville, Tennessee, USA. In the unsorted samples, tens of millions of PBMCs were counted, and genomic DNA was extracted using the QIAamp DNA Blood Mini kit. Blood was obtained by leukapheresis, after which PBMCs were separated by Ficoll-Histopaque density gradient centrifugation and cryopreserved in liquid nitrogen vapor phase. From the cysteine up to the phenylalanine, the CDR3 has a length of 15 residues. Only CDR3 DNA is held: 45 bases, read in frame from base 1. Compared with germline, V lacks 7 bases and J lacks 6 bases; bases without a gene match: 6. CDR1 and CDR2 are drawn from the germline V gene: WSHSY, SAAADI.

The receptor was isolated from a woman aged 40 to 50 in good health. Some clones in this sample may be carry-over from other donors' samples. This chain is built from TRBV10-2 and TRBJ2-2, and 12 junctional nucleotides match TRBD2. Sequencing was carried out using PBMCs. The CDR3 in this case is CASKTSGSGSGELFF. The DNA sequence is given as TGCGCCAGCAAGACTAGCGGGAGTGGTTCCGGGGAGCTGTTTTTT.